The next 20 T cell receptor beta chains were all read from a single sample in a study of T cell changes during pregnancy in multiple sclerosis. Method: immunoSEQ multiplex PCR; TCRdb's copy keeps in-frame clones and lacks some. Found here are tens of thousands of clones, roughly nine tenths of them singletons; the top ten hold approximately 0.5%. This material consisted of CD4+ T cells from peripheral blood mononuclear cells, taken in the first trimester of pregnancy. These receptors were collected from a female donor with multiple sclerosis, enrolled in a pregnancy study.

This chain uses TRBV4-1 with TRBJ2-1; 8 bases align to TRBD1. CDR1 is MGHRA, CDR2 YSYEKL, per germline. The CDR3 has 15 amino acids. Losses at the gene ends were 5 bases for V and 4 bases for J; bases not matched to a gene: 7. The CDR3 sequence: CASSSDRGEYNEQFF. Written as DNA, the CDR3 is TGCGCCAGCAGCTCCGACAGGGGAGAGTACAATGAGCAGTTCTTC.

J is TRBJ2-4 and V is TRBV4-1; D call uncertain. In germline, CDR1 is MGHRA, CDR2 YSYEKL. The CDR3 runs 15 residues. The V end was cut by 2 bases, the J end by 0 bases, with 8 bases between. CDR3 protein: CASSQPTVAKNIQYF. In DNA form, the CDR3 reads TGCGCCAGCAGCCAACCAACAGTAGCCAAAAACATTCAGTACTTC.

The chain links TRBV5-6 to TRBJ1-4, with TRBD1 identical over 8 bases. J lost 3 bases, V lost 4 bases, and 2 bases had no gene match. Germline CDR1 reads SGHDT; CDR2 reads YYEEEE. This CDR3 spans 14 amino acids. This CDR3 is CASSPDRANEKLFF. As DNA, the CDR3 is TGTGCCAGCAGCCCGGACAGGGCTAATGAAAAACTGTTTTTT.

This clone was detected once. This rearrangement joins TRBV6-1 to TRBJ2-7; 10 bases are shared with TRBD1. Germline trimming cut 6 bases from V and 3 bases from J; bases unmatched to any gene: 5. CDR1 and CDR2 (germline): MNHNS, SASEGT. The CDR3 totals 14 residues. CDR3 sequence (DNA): TGTGCCAGCAGGGGGACAGGGGCGGGCTACGAGCAGTACTTC. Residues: CASRGTGAGYEQYF.

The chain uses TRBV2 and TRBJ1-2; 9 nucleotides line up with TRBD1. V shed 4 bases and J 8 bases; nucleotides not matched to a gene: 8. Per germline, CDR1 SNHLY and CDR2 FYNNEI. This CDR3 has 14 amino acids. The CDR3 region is CASSVRQGVKGYTF. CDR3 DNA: TGTGCCAGCAGTGTTCGACAGGGGGTGAAGGGCTACACCTTC. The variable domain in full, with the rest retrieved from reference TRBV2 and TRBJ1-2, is EPEVTQTPSHQVTQMGQEVILRCVPISNHLYFYWYRQILGQKVEFLVSFYNNEISEKSEIFDDQFSVERPDGSNFTLKIRSTKLEDSAMYFCASSVRQGVKGYTFGSGTRLTVV.

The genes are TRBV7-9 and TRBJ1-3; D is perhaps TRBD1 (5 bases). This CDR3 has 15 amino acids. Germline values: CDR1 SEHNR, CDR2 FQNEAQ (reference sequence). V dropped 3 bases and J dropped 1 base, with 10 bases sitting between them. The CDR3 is CASSLGDLSGNTIYF. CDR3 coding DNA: TGTGCCAGCAGCTTGGGGGACTTGTCTGGAAACACCATATATTTT.

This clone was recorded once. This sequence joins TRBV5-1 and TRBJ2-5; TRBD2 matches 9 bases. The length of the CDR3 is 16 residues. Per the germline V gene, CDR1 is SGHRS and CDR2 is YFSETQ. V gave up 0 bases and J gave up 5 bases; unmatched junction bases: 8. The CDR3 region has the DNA TGCGCCAGCAGCTTGGGACTAGCGGCCCCCCGGGAGACCCAGTACTTC. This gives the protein CASSLGLAAPRETQYF.

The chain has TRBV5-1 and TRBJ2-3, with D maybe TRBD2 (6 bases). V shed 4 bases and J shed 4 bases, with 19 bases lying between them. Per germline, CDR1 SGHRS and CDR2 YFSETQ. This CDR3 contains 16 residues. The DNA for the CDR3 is TGCGCCAGCAGCCCGGCGATGACTAGTCGGTCAGATACGCAGTATTTT. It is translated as CASSPAMTSRSDTQYF.

CDR3 coding DNA: TGCGCCAGCAGCTTCGGTGGTAGCGGAGGTGGAGATACGCAGTATTTT. It translates to CASSFGGSGGGDTQYF. V is TRBV5-1 and J is TRBJ2-3, with a weak D call TRBD2 (6 bases). The V end lost 2 bases, the J end lost 5 bases, and 18 bases lay between the germline ends. Germline CDR1 SGHRS, CDR2 YFSETQ. The CDR3 loop spans 16 amino acids.

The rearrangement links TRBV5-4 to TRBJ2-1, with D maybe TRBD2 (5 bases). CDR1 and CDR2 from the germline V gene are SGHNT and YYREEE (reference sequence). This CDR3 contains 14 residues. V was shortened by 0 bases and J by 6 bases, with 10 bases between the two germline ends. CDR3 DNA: TGTGCCAGCAGCTTGGAGGTTAGCGCCAATGAGCAGTTCTTC. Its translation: CASSLEVSANEQFF. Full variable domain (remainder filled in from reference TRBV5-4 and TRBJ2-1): ETGVTQSPTHLIKTRGQQVTLRCSSQSGHNTVSWYQQALGQGPQFIFQYYREEENGRGNFPPRFSGLQFPNYSSELNVNALELDDSALYLCASSLEVSANEQFFGPGTRLTVL.

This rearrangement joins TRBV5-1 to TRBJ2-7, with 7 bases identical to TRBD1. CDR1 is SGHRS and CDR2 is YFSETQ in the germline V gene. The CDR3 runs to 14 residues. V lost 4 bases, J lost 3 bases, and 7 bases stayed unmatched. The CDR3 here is CASSQNRGFYEQYF. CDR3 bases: TGCGCCAGCAGCCAAAACAGGGGTTTCTACGAGCAGTACTTC.

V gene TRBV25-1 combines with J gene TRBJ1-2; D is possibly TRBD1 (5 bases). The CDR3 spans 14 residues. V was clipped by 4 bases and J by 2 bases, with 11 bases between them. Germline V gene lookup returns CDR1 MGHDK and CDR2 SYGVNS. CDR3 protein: CASSGGVGNYGYTF. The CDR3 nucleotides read TGTGCCAGCAGTGGGGGGGTAGGGAACTATGGCTACACCTTC.

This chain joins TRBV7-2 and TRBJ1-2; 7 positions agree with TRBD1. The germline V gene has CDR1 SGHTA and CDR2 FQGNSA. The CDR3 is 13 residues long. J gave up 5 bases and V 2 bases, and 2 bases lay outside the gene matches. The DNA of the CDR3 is TGTGCCAGCAGCTTAACAGGGGATTATGGCTACACCTTC. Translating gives CASSLTGDYGYTF.

The chain's CDR3 is CASREREGLGTQYF. The DNA for the CDR3 is TGTGCCAGCAGAGAGCGGGAGGGCCTAGGGACCCAGTACTTC. V gene TRBV6-4 combines with J gene TRBJ2-5, with 10 bases that match TRBD2. Germline V lookup: CDR1 MRHNA, CDR2 SNTAGT. CDR3 length equals 14 residues. V shed 6 bases and J 7 bases; nucleotides not matched to a gene: 8.

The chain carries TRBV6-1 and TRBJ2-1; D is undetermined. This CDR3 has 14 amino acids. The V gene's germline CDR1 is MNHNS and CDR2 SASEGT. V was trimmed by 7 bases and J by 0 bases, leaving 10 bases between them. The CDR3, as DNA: TGTGCCAGCAATGGGCCGAGCTCCTACAATGAGCAGTTCTTC. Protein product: CASNGPSSYNEQFF.

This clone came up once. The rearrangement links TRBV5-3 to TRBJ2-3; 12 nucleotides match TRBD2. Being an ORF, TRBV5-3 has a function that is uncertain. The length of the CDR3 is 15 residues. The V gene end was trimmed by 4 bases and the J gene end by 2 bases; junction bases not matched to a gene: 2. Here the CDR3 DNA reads TGTGCCAGAAGCGGGACTAGCGGGTTCACAGATACGCAGTATTTT. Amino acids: CARSGTSGFTDTQYF.

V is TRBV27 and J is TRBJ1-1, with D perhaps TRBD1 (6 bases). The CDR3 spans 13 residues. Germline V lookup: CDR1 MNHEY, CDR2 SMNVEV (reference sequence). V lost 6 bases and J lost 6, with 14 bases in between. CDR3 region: CASSRNQGSEAFF. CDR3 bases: TGTGCCAGCAGCCGGAATCAGGGGTCTGAAGCTTTCTTT.

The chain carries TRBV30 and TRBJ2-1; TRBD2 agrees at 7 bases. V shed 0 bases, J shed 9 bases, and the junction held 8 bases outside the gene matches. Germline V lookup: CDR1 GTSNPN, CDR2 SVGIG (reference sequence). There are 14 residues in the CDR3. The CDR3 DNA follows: TGTGCCTGGAGTGTACGGGTAGGGAGGGGTGAGCAGTTCTTC. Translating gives CAWSVRVGRGEQFF. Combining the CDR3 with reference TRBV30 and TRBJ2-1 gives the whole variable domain SQTIHQWPATLVQPVGSPLSLECTVEGTSNPNLYWYRQAAGRGLQLLFYSVGIGQISSEVPQNLSASRPQDRQFILSSKKLLLSDSGFYLCAWSVRVGRGEQFFGPGTRLTVL.

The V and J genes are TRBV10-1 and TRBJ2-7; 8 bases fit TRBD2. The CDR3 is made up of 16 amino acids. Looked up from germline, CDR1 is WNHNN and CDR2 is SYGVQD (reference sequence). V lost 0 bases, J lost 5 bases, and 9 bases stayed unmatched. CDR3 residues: CASSESPGGPTDEQYF. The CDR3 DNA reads TGCGCCAGCAGTGAGTCGCCGGGAGGGCCTACGGACGAGCAGTACTTC.

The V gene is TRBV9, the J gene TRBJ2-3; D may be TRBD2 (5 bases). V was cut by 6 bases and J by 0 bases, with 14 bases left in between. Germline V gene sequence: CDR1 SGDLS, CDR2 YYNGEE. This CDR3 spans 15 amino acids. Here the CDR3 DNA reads TGTGCCAGCAATCGGGGTCCCTCTAGCACAGATACGCAGTATTTT. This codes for CASNRGPSSTDTQYF.